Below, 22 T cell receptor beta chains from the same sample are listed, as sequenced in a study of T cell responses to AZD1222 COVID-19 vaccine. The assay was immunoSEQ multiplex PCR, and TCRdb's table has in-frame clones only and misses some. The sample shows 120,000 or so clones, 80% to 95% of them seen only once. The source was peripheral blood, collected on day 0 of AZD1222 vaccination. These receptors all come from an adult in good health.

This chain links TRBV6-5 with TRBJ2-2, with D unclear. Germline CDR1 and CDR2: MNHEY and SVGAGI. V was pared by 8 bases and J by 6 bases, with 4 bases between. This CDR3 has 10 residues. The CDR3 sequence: CASESGELFF. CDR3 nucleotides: TGTGCCAGCGAATCCGGGGAGCTGTTTTTT.

This CDR3 reads CASSLGVGTGYGYTF. The CDR3 region has the DNA TGCGCCAGCAGCTTGGGGGTCGGGACGGGTTATGGCTACACCTTC. J is TRBJ1-2 and V is TRBV5-1; tentatively, D is TRBD1 (5 bases). The germline V gene encodes CDR1 SGHRS and CDR2 YFSETQ. With 0 bases removed from V and 5 bases from J, the gap between germline ends came to 14 bases. The CDR3 is 15 amino acids.

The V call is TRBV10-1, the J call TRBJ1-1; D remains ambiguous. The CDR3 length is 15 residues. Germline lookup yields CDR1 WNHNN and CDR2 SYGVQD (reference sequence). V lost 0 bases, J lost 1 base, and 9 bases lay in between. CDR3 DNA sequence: TGCGCCAGCAGTGAGTCGGTGGCGGGGAACACTGAAGCTTTCTTT. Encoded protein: CASSESVAGNTEAFF.

The CDR3 DNA reads TGTGCCAGCAGCTTGGCCCCGAGTCGAGTTTCCGGTGGCTACACCTTC. It translates to CASSLAPSRVSGGYTF. This rearrangement joins TRBV5-6 to TRBJ1-2, with D uncertain. The CDR3 length is 16 residues. CDR1 and CDR2 (germline): SGHDT, YYEEEE. V dropped 0 bases and J dropped 7 bases, with 19 bases sitting between them.

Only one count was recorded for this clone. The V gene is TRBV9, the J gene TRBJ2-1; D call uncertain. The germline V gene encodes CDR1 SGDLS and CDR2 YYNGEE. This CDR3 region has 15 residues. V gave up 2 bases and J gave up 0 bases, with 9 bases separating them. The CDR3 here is CASSVSGASYNEQFF. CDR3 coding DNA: TGTGCCAGCAGCGTCTCAGGCGCCTCCTACAATGAGCAGTTCTTC.

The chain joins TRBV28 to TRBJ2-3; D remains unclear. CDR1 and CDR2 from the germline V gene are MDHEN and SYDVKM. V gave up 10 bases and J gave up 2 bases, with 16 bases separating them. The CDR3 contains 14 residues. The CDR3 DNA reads TGTGCCAACTCCGGGCATACCTCCACAGATACGCAGTATTTT. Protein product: CANSGHTSTDTQYF.

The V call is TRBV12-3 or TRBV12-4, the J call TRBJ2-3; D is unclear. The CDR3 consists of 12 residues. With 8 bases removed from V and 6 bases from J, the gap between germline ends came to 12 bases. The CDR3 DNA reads TGTGCCAGCGGACGCCTACGGGATACGCAGTATTTT. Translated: CASGRLRDTQYF.

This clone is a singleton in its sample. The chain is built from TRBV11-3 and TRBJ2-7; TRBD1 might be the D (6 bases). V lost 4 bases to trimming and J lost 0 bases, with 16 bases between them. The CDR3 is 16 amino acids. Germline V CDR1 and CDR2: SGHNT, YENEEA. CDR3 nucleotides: TGTGCCAGCAGCTCGGGTCTAGGGGACACCTCCTACGAGCAGTACTTC. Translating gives CASSSGLGDTSYEQYF.

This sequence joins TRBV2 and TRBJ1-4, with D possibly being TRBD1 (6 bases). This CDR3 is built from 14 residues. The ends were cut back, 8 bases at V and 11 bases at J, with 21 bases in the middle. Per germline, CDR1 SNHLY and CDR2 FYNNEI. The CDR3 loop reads CASQGTESSEKLFF. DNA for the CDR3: TGTGCCAGCCAGGGGACCGAATCGTCGGAGAAACTGTTTTTT.

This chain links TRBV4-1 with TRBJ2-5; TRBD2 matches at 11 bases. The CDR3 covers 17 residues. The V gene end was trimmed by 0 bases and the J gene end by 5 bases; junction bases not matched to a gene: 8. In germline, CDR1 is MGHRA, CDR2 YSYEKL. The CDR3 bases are TGCGCCAGCAGCCAAGATACACTAGCGGGGGCCGGGGAGACCCAGTACTTC. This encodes CASSQDTLAGAGETQYF.

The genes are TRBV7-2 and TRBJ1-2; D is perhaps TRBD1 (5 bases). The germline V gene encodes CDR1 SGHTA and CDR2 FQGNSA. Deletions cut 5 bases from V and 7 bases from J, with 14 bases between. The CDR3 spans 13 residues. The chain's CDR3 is CASSPGGAGGYTF. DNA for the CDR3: TGTGCCAGCAGCCCCGGAGGGGCGGGTGGCTACACCTTC.

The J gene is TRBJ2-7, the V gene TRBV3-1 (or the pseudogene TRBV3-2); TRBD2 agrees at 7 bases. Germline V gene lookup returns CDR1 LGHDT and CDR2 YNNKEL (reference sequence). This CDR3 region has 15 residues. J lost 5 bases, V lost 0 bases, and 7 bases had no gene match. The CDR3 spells CASSQDAGDFHEQYF. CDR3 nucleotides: TGTGCCAGCAGCCAAGATGCGGGAGACTTCCACGAGCAGTACTTC.

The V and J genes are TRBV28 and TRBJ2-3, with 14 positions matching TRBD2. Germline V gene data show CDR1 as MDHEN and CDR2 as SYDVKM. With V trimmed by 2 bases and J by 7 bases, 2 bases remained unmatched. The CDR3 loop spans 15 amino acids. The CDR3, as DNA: TGTGCCAGCAGTTTAGGGACTAGCGGGGGTTATACGCAGTATTTT. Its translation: CASSLGTSGGYTQYF. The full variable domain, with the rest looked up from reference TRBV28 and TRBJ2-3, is DVKVTQSSRYLVKRTGEKVFLECVQDMDHENMFWYRQDPGLGLRLIYFSYDVKMKEKGDIPEGYSVSREKKERFSLILESASTNQTSMYLCASSLGTSGGYTQYFGPGTRLTVL.

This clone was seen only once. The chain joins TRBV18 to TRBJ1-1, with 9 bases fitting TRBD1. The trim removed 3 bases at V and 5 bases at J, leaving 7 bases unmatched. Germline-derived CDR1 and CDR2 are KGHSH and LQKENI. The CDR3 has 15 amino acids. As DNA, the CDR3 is TGTGCCAGCTCACCGAGAACAGGGGGCTTGACTGAAGCTTTCTTT. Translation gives CASSPRTGGLTEAFF.

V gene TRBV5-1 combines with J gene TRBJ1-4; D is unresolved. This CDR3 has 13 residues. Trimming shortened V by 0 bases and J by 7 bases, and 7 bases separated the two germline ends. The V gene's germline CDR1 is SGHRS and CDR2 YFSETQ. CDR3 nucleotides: TGCGCCAGCAGCTTGGCCGCCGGTGAAAAACTGTTTTTT. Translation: CASSLAAGEKLFF.

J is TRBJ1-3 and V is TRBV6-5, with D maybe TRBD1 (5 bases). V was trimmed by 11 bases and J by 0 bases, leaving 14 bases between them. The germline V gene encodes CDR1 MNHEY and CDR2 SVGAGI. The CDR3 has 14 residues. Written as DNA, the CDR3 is TGTGCCGGGGGATCCGGGAGCTCTGGAAACACCATATATTTT. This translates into CAGGSGSSGNTIYF.

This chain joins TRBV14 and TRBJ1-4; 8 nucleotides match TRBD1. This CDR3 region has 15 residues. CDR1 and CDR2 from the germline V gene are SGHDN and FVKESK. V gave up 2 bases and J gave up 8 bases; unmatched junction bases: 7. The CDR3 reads CASSQPDRVGEKLFF. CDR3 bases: TGTGCCAGCAGCCAACCGGACAGGGTGGGCGAAAAACTGTTTTTT.

CDR3 DNA: TGTGCCAGTAGTCCGCTTAAAAGGGATAACTATGGCTACACCTTC. Translation: CASSPLKRDNYGYTF. The chain carries TRBV19 and TRBJ1-2; D unclear. CDR3 length: 15 amino acids. Trimming took off 5 bases at V and 1 base at J, with 14 bases between the two ends. Germline V gene lookup returns CDR1 LNHDA and CDR2 SQIVND (reference sequence). Drawing the rest from reference TRBV19 and TRBJ1-2, the complete variable domain is DGGITQSPKYLFRKEGQNVTLSCEQNLNHDAMYWYRQDPGQGLRLIYYSQIVNDFQKGDIAEGYSVSREKKESFPLTVTSAQKNPTAFYLCASSPLKRDNYGYTFGSGTRLTVV.

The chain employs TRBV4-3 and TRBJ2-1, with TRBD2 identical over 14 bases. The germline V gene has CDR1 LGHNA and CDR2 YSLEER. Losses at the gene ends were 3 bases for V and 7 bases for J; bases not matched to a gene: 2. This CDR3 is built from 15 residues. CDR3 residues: CASSQTSGRGNEQFF. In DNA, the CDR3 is TGCGCCAGCAGCCAGACTAGCGGGAGGGGTAATGAGCAGTTCTTC.

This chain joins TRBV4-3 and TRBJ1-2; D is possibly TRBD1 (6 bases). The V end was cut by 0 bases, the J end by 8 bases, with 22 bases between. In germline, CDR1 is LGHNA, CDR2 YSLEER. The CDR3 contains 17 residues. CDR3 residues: CASSQDYVIGGSKGYTF. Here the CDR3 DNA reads TGCGCCAGCAGCCAAGATTACGTGATCGGGGGCAGTAAGGGCTACACCTTC.

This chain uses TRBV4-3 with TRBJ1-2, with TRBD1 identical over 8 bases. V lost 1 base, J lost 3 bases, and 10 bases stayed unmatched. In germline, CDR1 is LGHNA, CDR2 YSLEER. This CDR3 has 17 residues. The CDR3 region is CASSQGGRQGAYYGYTF. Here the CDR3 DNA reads TGCGCCAGCAGCCAAGGAGGTCGGCAGGGGGCCTACTATGGCTACACCTTC.

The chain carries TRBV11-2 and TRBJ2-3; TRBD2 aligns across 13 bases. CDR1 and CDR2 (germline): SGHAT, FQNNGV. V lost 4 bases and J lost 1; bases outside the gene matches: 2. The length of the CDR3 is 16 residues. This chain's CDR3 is CASSSGLAGGTDTQYF. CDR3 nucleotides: TGTGCCAGCAGCTCAGGACTAGCGGGGGGCACAGATACGCAGTATTTT.